This T cell receptor (beta chain) appears in the sequencing data of a study of blood T cell repertoires in COVID-19. Study information: Researchers got acute and convalescent COVID-19 samples from the United States, Italy and Spain. Sources were T cells, B-cell-depleted T cells, or PBMCs; the material itself was cDNA or gDNA.

As handled by the study authors: Amplification of reference gene primers was used by the study to estimate nucleated cell counts. Clones were read by immunoSEQ multiplex PCR, and TCRdb kept only the in-frame ones, dropping some. The V and J calls and clone size come from that table; D and trimming were worked out from the DNA. In the table there are about 58,000 clones, 90% of which are singletons. V was cut by 4 bases and J by 8 bases, with 14 bases left in between. Looked up from germline, CDR1 is SGHAT and CDR2 is FQNNGV. This CDR3 contains 13 residues. The chain has TRBV11-2 and TRBJ1-2, with D possibly TRBD1 on 6 matching bases. The sequenced sample was peripheral blood. This TCR was recovered from a man aged 55 to 69 with active COVID-19. The CDR3 region is CASSSQGMGGYTF. CDR3 sequence (DNA): TGTGCCAGCAGCTCTCAGGGGATGGGCGGCTACACCTTC.